This T cell receptor (beta chain) is from a study of spatial heterogeneity in lung cancer. Study as a whole: Mean representation of each unique TCR and UMI combination in the raw reads exceeded 8.5 occurrences.

Time point denoted: sample taken at primary tumor resection. The donors, 70 or so patients with untreated early-stage non-small cell lung cancer, provided the samples. From tumor, nontumor lung or frozen PBMC, whole RNA was taken unsorted for sequencing. Carried by each TCR cDNA molecule was a unique molecular identifier. TCRdb redid the calling of the 5' RACE reads with MiXCR, one entry per CDR3 protein. The sample consists of approximately 44,000 distinct CDR3 sequences, roughly 13% of them appearing once. This clonotype appeared many times. Trimming removed 5 bases from V and 1 base from J, with 9 bases in between. The germline gives CDR1 MNHEY, CDR2 SMNVEV (reference sequence). The CDR3 sequence is 14 residues long.

The source material was PBMCs, sampled at surgery. The genes are TRBV27 and TRBJ1-3; D call uncertain. The sequence came from a male donor with early-stage non-small cell lung cancer. The CDR3 nucleotides read TGTGCCAGCAGTCCCCGCCAGTCTGGAAACACCATATATTTT. This sequence encodes CASSPRQSGNTIYF.